What follows is one T cell receptor (beta chain) and its context. The antigen is undetermined. The data belong to a study of beta chain features in type 1 diabetes. Losses at the gene ends were 3 bases for V and 4 bases for J; bases not matched to a gene: 6. Germline V CDR1 and CDR2: ENHRY, SYGVKD. The CDR3 spans 16 residues. The study, taken as a whole, reports: Shortening that was moderate but significant affected the TCRB CDR3s of Type 1 diabetes patients in all four CD4+ subsets.

Sequencing targeted expressed TCRB transcripts, as all isolated RNA had been reverse transcribed. This table comes from immunoSEQ multiplex PCR, and its TCRdb copy is limited to in-frame clones, with some not included. The table records 400,000 to 600,000 clones, approximately 28% of them present only once. This TCR was recovered from a young man in good health. Sequencing used naive CD4+ T cells from blood. The gene calls are TRBV10-3 and TRBJ2-5; 12 nucleotides agree with TRBD2. The CDR3 DNA sequence: TGTGCCATCAGTGATTCCTTGACTAGCGGGGGAGAGACCCAGTACTTC. Encoded protein: CAISDSLTSGGETQYF.